This T cell receptor beta chain was sequenced in a study of blood T cell repertoires in COVID-19. The overall study: The cDNA or gDNA used as material had been derived from T cells, B-cell-depleted T cells, or PBMCs.

In germline, CDR1 is SQVTM, CDR2 ANQGSEA. The CDR3 has 13 amino acids. Germline trimming cut 7 bases from V and 3 bases from J; bases unmatched to any gene: 9. In the study's own analysis: Amplification of reference gene primers provided the estimated nucleated cell counts. Profiled with immunoSEQ multiplex PCR; TCRdb holds only in-frame clones, not every one. That table is the source of V, J and clone size, and D and trimming were worked out from the DNA. The table lists 90,000 to 120,000 clones, 75% to 95% of them singletons. This chain joins TRBV29-1 and TRBJ2-7, with TRBD2 identical over 7 bases. The receptor was isolated from a human donor in a cohort sampled during active COVID-19. The sample comprised peripheral blood. The CDR3 region is CSAKTSNHYEQYF. The CDR3 bases are TGCAGCGCAAAGACTAGCAACCACTACGAGCAGTACTTC.